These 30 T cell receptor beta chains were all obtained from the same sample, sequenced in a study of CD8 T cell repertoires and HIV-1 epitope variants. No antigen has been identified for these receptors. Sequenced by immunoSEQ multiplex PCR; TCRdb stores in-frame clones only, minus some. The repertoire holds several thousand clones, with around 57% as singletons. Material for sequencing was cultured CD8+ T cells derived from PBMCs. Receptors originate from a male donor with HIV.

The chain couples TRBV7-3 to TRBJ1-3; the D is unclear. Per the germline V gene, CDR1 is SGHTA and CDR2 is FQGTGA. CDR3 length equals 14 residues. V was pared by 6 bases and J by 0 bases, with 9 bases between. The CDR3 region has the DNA TGTGCCAGCAGTTTGGGGAGCTCTGGAAACACCATATATTTT. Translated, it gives CASSLGSSGNTIYF.

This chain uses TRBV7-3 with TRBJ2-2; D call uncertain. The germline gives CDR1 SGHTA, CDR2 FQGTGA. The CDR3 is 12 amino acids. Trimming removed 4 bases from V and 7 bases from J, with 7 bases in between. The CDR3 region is CASSSTGGELFF. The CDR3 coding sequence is TGTGCCAGCAGCTCGACGGGCGGGGAGCTGTTTTTT.

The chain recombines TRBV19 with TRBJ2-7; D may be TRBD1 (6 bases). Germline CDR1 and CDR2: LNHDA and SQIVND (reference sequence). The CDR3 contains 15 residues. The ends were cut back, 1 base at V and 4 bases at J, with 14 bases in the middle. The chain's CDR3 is CASSIAGDTLYEQYF. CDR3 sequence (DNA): TGTGCCAGTAGTATAGCTGGGGACACCCTATACGAGCAGTACTTC.

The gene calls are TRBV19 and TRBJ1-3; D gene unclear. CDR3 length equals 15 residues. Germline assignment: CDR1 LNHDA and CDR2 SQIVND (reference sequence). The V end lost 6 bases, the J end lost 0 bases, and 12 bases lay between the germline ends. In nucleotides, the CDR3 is TGTGCCAGTAGCCTCGACGGCGACTCTGGAAACACCATATATTTT. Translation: CASSLDGDSGNTIYF.

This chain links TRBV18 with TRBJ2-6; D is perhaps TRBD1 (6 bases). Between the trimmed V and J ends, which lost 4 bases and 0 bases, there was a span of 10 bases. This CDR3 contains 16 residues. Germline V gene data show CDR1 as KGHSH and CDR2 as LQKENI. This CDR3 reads CASSRDRSSGANVLTF. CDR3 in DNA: TGTGCCAGCTCACGCGACAGGAGCTCTGGGGCCAACGTCCTGACTTTC.

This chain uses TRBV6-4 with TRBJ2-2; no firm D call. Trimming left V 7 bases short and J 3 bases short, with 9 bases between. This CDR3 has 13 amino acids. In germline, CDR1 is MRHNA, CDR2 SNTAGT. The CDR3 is CASNWPDTGELFF. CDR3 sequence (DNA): TGTGCCAGCAACTGGCCGGACACCGGGGAGCTGTTTTTT.

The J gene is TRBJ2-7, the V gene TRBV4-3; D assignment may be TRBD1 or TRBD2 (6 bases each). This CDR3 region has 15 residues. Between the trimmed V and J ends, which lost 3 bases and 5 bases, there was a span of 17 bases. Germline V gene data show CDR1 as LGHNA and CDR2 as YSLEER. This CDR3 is CASSHAQGGLHEQYF. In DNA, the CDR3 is TGCGCCAGCAGCCACGCACAGGGAGGCCTTCACGAGCAGTACTTC.

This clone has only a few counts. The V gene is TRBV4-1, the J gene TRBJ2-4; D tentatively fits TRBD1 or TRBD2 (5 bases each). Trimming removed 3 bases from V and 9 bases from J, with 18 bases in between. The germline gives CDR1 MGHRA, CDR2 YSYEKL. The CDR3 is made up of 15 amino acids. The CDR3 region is CASSHLNSGSGIQYF. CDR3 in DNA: TGCGCCAGCAGCCACCTAAACTCAGGGAGCGGCATTCAGTACTTC.

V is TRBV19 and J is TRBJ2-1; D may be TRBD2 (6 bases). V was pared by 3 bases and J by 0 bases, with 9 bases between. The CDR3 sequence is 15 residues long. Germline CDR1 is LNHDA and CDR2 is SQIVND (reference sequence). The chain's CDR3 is CASSIDGSSYNEQFF. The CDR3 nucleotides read TGTGCCAGTAGTATCGACGGGAGCTCCTACAATGAGCAGTTCTTC.

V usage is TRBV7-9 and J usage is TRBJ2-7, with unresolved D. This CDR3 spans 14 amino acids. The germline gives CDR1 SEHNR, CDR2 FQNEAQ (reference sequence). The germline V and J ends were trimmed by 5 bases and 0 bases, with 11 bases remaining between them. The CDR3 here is CASSRQESSYEQYF. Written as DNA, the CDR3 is TGTGCCAGCAGCCGTCAGGAGAGCTCCTACGAGCAGTACTTC.

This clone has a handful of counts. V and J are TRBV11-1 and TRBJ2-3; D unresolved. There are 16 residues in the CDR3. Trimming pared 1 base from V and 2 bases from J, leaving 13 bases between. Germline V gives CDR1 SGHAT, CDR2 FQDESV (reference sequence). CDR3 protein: CASSLVPSLTTDTQYF. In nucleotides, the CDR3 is TGTGCCAGCAGCTTAGTCCCTAGTCTTACCACAGATACGCAGTATTTT.

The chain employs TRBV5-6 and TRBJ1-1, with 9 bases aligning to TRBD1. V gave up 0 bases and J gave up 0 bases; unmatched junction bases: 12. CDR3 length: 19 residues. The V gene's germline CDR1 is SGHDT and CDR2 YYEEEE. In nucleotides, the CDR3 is TGTGCCAGCAGCTTGGATTTTGGACAGGGGTCATACATGAACACTGAAGCTTTCTTT. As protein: CASSLDFGQGSYMNTEAFF.

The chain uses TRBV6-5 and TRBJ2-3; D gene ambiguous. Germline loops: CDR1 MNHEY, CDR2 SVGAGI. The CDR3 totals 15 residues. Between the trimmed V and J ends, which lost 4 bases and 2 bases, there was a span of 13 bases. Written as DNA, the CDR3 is TGTGCCAGCAGTTCCTGGACGGAACCCACAGATACGCAGTATTTT. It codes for CASSSWTEPTDTQYF.

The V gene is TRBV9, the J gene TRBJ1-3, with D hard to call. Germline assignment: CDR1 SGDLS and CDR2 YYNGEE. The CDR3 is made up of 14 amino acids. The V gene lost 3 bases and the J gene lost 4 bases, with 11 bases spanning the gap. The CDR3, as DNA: TGTGCCAGCAGCGGCGGGGTACGCGGAAACACCATATATTTT. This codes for CASSGGVRGNTIYF.

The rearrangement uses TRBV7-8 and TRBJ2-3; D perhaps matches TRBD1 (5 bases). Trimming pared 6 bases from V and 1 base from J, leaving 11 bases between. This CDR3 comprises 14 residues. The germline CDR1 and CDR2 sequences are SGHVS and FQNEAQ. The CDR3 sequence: CASRGRAGTDTQYF. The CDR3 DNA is TGTGCCAGCAGAGGCAGGGCTGGCACAGATACGCAGTATTTT.

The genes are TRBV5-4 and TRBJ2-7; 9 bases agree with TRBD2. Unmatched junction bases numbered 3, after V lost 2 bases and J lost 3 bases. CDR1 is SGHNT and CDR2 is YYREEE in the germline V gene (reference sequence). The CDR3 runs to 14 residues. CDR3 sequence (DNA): TGTGCCAGCAGCTTCGGGACTAGCAGCTACGAGCAGTACTTC. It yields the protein CASSFGTSSYEQYF.

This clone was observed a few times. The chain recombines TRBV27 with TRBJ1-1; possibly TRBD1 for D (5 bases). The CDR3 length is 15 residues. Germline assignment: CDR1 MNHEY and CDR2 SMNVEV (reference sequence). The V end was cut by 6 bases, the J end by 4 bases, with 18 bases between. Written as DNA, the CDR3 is TGTGCCAGCAGCCTCGCCCCGAGTGGGGGCACTGAAGCTTTCTTT. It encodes CASSLAPSGGTEAFF.

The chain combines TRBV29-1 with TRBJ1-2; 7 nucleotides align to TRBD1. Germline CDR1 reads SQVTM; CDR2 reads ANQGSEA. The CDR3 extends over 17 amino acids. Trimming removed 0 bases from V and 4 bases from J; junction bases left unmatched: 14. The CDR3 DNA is TGCAGCGTTGAAGACATCGGAATAGGGGGCGCCGGCTATGGCTACACCTTC. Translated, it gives CSVEDIGIGGAGYGYTF.

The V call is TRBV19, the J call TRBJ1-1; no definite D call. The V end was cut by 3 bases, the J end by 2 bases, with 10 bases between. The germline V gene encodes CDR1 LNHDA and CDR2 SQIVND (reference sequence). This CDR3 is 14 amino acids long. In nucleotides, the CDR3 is TGTGCCAGTAGTATGAACACGGCCAACACTGAAGCTTTCTTT. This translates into CASSMNTANTEAFF.

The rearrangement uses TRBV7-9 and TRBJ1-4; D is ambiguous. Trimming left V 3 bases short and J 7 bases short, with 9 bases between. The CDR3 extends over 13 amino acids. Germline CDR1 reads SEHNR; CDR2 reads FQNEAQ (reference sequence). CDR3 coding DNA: TGTGCCAGCAGCTTGGACCCCTCTGAAAAACTGTTTTTT. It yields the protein CASSLDPSEKLFF.

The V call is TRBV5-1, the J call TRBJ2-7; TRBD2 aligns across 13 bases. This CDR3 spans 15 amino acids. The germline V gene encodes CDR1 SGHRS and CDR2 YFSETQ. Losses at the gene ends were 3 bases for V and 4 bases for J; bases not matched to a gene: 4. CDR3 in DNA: TGCGCCAGCAGCTGGGGACTAGCGGGGTCTTACGAGCAGTACTTC. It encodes CASSWGLAGSYEQYF.

Here the CDR3 DNA reads TGTGCCTCAGGACTAGCATACAATGAGCAGTTCTTC. Its translation: CASGLAYNEQFF. The chain joins TRBV6-6 to TRBJ2-1, with 8 bases aligning to TRBD2. This CDR3 region has 12 residues. Germline-derived CDR1 and CDR2 are MNHNY and SVGAGI (reference sequence). The ends lost 11 bases at V and 4 bases at J; junction bases unmatched: 4.

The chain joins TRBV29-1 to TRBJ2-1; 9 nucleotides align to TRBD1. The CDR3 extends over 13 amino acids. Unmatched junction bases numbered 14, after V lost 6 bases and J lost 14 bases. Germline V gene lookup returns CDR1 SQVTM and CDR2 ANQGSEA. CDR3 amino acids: CSVIGQGLWEKFF. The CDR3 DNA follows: TGCAGCGTGATAGGACAGGGGCTTTGGGAAAAGTTCTTC.

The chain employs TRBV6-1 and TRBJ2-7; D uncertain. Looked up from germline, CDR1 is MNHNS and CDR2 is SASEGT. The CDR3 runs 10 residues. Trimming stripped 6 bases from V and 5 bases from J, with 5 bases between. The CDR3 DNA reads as TGTGCCAGCAGAGTACACGAGCAGTACTTC. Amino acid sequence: CASRVHEQYF.

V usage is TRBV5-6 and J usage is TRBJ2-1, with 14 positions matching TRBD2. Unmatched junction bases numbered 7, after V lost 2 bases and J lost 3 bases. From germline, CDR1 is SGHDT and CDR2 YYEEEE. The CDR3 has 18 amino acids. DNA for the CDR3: TGTGCCAGCAGCTTTCCGGGACTAGCGGGAGTCTTCTACAATGAGCAGTTCTTC. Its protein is CASSFPGLAGVFYNEQFF. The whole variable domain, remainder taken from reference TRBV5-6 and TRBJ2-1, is DAGVTQSPTHLIKTRGQQVTLRCSPKSGHDTVSWYQQALGQGPQFIFQYYEEEERQRGNFPDRFSGHQFPNYSSELNVNALLLGDSALYLCASSFPGLAGVFYNEQFFGPGTRLTVL.

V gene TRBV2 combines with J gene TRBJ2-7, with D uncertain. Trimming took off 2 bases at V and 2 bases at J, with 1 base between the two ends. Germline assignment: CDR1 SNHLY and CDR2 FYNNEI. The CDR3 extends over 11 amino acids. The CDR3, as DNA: TGTGCCAGCAGTGAAACCTACGAGCAGTACTTC. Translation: CASSETYEQYF.

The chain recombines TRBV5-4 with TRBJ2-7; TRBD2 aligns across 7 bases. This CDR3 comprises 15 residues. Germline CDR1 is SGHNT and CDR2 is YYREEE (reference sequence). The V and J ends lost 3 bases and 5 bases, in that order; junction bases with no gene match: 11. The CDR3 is CASSWGGVIQDEQYF. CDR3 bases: TGTGCCAGCAGCTGGGGGGGTGTGATCCAGGACGAGCAGTACTTC. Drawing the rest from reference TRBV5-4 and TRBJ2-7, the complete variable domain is ETGVTQSPTHLIKTRGQQVTLRCSSQSGHNTVSWYQQALGQGPQFIFQYYREEENGRGNFPPRFSGLQFPNYSSELNVNALELDDSALYLCASSWGGVIQDEQYFGPGTRLTVT.

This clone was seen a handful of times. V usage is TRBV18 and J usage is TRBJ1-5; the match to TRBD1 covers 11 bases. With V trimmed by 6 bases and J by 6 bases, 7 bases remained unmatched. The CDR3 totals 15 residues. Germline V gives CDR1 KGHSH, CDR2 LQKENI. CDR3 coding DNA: TGTGCCAGCTCCCGGGGACAGGGGGAAGGTCAGCCCCAGCATTTT. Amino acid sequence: CASSRGQGEGQPQHF.

The CDR3 bases are TGCGCCAGCAGCCCAGATGGGGGAAGCAATCAGCCCCAGCATTTT. It translates to CASSPDGGSNQPQHF. The chain carries TRBV4-1 and TRBJ1-5; tentatively, D is TRBD1 (5 bases). Germline CDR1 is MGHRA and CDR2 is YSYEKL. V was clipped by 4 bases and J by 1 base, with 11 bases between them. The CDR3 length is 15 residues.

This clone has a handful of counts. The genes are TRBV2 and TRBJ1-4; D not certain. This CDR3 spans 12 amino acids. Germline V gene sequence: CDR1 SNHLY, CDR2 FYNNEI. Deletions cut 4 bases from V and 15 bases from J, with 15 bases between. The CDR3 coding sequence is TGTGCCAGCAGTGTTGATGGTCGTATGGTGTTTTTT. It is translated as CASSVDGRMVFF.